The clone carrying this TCR beta chain appeared once. Its antigen remains unknown. This specimen comes from a study of OX40 agonist ivuxolimab in advanced cancers. About the research overall: Ivuxolimab doses were 0.01, 0.1, 0.3, 1.5, 3 or 10 mg/kg every 2 weeks. A mean age of about 56 years, range 23 to 79, was recorded, and more than 80% were male. The study's findings and limits: Relatively little clonal expansion, among the lowest observed, appeared in partial responders at 0.1-3.0 mg/kg.

The CDR3 runs 17 residues. The germline gives CDR1 KGHSH, CDR2 LQKENI. V trimming: 1 base; J trimming: 5 bases; junction bases outside the gene matches: 7. Clones were sequenced by immunoSEQ multiplex PCR, and TCRdb holds only the in-frame ones, with some missing. The sample gives around 57,000 clones, roughly 84% of which show up once; roughly 0.53% is in the top ten. This clonotype was sampled from an adult with an advanced solid tumor such as melanoma, head and neck, liver or kidney cancer. This material consisted of CD4+ or CD8+ T cells sorted from blood, taken in a trial of the OX40 agonist ivuxolimab. This sequence joins TRBV18 and TRBJ2-7; TRBD2 aligns across 14 bases. This chain's CDR3 is CASSPRLAGGPINEQYF. In DNA form, the CDR3 reads TGTGCCAGCTCACCACGACTAGCGGGAGGGCCTATTAACGAGCAGTACTTC.